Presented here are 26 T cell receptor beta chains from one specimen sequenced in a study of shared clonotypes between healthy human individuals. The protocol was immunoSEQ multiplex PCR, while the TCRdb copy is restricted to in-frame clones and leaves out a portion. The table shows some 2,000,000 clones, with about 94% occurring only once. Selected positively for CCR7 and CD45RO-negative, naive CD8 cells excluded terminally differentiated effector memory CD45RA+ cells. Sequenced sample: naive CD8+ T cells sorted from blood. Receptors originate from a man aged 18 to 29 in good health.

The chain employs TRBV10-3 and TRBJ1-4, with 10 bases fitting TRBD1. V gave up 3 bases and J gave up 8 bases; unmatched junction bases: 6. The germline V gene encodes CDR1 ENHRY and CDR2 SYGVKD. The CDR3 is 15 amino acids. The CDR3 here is CAISEGTGDWEKLFF. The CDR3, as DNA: TGTGCCATCAGTGAAGGGACAGGGGATTGGGAAAAACTGTTTTTT.

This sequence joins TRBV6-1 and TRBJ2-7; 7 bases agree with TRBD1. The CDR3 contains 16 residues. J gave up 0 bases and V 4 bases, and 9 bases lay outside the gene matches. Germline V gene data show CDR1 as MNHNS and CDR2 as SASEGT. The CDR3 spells CASSVTPGTVSYEQYF. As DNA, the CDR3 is TGTGCCAGCAGTGTCACCCCCGGGACAGTCTCCTACGAGCAGTACTTC.

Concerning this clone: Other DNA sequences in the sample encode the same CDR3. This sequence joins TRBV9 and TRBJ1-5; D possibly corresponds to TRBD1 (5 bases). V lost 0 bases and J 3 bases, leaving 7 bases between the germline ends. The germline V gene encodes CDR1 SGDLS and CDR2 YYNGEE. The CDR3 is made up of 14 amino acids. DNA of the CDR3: TGTGCCAGCAGCGTAGCAGGGACCAATCAGCCCCAGCATTTT. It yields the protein CASSVAGTNQPQHF.

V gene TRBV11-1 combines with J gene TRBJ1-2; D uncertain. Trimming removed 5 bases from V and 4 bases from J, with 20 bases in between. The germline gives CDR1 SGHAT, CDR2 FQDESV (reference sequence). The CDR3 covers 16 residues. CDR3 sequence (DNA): TGTGCCAGCAGCGCACGGGCGGTGGAATACCCCTATGGCTACACCTTC. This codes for CASSARAVEYPYGYTF.

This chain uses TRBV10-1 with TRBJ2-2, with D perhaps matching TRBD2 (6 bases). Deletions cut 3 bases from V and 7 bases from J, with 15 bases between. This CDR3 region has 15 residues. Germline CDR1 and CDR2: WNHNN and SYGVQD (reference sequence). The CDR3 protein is CASSDRPSGHGELFF. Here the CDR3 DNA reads TGCGCCAGCAGTGATAGACCAAGCGGGCACGGGGAGCTGTTTTTT.

CDR3 region: CASSPDRGPFYTEAFF. The CDR3 DNA reads as TGTGCCAGCAGCCCTGACAGGGGGCCATTCTACACTGAAGCTTTCTTT. This rearrangement joins TRBV5-8 to TRBJ1-1, with 10 bases fitting TRBD1. Trimming removed 4 bases from V and 3 bases from J; junction bases left unmatched: 9. The CDR3 totals 16 residues. From germline, CDR1 is SGHTS and CDR2 YDEGEE.

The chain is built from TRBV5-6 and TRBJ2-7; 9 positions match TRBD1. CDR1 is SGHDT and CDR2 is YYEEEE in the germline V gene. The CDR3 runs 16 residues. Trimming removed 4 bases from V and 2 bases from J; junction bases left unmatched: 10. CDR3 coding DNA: TGTGCCAGCAGCCCACTACGGACAGGGGACCCCTACGAGCAGTACTTC. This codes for CASSPLRTGDPYEQYF.

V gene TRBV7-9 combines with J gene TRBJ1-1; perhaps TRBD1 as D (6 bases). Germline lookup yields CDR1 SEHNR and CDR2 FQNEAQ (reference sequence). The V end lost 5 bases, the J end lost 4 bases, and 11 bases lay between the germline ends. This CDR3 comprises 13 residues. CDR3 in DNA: TGTGCCAGCAGCCGCGCGGGGGCCACTGAAGCTTTCTTT. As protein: CASSRAGATEAFF. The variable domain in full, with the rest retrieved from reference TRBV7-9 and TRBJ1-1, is DTGVSQNPRHKITKRGQNVTFRCDPISEHNRLYWYRQTLGQGPEFLTYFQNEAQLEKSRLLSDRFSAERPKGSFSTLEIQRTEQGDSAMYLCASSRAGATEAFFGQGTRLTVV.

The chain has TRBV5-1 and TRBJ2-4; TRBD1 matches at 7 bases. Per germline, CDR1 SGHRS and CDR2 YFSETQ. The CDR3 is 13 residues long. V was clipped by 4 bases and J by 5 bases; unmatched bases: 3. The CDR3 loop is CASSADRENIQYF. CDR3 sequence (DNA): TGCGCCAGCAGCGCCGACAGGGAAAACATTCAGTACTTC.

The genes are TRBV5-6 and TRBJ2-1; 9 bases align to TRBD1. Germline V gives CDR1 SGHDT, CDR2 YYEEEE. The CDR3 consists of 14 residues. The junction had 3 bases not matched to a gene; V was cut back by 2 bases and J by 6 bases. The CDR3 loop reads CASSFTDRGNEQFF. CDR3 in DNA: TGTGCCAGCAGCTTTACGGACAGGGGCAATGAGCAGTTCTTC. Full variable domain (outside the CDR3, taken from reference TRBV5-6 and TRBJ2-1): DAGVTQSPTHLIKTRGQQVTLRCSPKSGHDTVSWYQQALGQGPQFIFQYYEEEERQRGNFPDRFSGHQFPNYSSELNVNALLLGDSALYLCASSFTDRGNEQFFGPGTRLTVL.

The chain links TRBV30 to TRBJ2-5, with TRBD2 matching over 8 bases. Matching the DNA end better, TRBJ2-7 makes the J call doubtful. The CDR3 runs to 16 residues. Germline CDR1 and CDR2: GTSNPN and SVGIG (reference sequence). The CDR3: CAWSVKEAGGLYEQYF. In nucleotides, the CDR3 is TGTGCCTGGAGTGTAAAAGAGGCGGGAGGTCTCTACGAGCAGTACTTC.

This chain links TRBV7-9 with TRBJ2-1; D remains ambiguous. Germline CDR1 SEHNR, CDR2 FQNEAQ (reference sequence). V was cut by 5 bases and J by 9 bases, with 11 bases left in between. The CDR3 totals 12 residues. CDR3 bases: TGTGCCAGCAGCCCTCCCTTTCCTGAGCAGTTCTTC. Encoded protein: CASSPPFPEQFF.

The CDR3 here is CASSSTSLGRESYNEQFF. DNA for the CDR3: TGTGCCAGCAGCTCTACTAGCCTAGGGAGGGAGTCCTACAATGAGCAGTTCTTC. The chain employs TRBV7-9 and TRBJ2-1, with 7 bases that match TRBD2. V trimming: 4 bases; J trimming: 1 base; junction bases outside the gene matches: 13. The CDR3 length is 18 residues. The V gene's germline CDR1 is SEHNR and CDR2 FQNEAQ (reference sequence). The complete variable domain, with remaining parts taken from reference TRBV7-9 and TRBJ2-1, reads DTGVSQNPRHKITKRGQNVTFRCDPISEHNRLYWYRQTLGQGPEFLTYFQNEAQLEKSRLLSDRFSAERPKGSFSTLEIQRTEQGDSAMYLCASSSTSLGRESYNEQFFGPGTRLTVL.

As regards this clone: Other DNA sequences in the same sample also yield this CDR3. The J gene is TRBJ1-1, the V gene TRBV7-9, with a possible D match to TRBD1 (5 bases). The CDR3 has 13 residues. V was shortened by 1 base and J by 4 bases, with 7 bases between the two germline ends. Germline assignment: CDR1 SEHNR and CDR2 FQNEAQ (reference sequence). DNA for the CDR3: TGTGCCAGCAGCTTAGATGGGGGCACTGAAGCTTTCTTT. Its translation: CASSLDGGTEAFF.

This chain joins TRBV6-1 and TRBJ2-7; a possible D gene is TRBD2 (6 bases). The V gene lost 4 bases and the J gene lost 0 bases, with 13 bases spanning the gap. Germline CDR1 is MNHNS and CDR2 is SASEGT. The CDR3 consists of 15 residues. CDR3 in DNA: TGTGCCAGCAGTGCGTTAGCGGAGAGCTCCTACGAGCAGTACTTC. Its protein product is CASSALAESSYEQYF.

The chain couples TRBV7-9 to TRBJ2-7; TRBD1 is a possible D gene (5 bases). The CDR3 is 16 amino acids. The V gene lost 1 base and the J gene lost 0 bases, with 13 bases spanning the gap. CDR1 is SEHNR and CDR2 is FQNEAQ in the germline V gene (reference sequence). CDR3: CASSLDSRADSYEQYF. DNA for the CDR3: TGTGCCAGCAGCTTAGATAGCAGGGCCGACTCCTACGAGCAGTACTTC.

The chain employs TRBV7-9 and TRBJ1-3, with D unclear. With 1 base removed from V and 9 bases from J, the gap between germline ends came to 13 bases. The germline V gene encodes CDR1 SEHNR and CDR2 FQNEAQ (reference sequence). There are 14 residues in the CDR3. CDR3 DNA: TGTGCCAGCAGCTTAGGTCCAGGCGGCGGCACCATATATTTT. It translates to CASSLGPGGGTIYF.

CDR3 in amino acids: CASSLPSGTSSGELFF. CDR3 nucleotide sequence: TGTGCCAGCAGCTTGCCTTCCGGGACTAGCTCCGGGGAGCTGTTTTTT. The V gene is TRBV5-4, the J gene TRBJ2-2, with 9 bases fitting TRBD2. The junction had 7 bases not matched to a gene; V was cut back by 1 base and J by 6 bases. The germline V gene has CDR1 SGHNT and CDR2 YYREEE (reference sequence). This CDR3 has 16 amino acids.

The DNA for the CDR3 is TGCGCCAGCAGTCCATCCCCGGGACAGGGGATCGGGGAGCTGTTTTTT. Encoded protein: CASSPSPGQGIGELFF. V is TRBV5-1 and J is TRBJ2-2; 10 nucleotides align to TRBD1. CDR1 and CDR2 (germline): SGHRS, YFSETQ. The CDR3 length is 16 residues. Trimming removed 5 bases from V and 7 bases from J; junction bases left unmatched: 11. Variable domain in full (rest from reference TRBV5-1 and TRBJ2-2): KAGVTQTPRYLIKTRGQQVTLSCSPISGHRSVSWYQQTPGQGLQFLFEYFSETQRNKGNFPGRFSGRQFSNSRSEMNVSTLELGDSALYLCASSPSPGQGIGELFFGEGSRLTVL.

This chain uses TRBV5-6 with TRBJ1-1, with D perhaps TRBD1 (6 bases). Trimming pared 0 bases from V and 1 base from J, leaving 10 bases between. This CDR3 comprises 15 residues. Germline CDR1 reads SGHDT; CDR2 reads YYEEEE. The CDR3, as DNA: TGTGCCAGCAGCTTGGGCGTGGGGGCGAACACTGAAGCTTTCTTT. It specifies CASSLGVGANTEAFF. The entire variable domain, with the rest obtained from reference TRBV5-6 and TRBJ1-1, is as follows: DAGVTQSPTHLIKTRGQQVTLRCSPKSGHDTVSWYQQALGQGPQFIFQYYEEEERQRGNFPDRFSGHQFPNYSSELNVNALLLGDSALYLCASSLGVGANTEAFFGQGTRLTVV.

The CDR3 loop is CASSLGRVRYEQYF. The CDR3, as DNA: TGTGCCAGCAGCTTGGGCAGGGTTCGCTACGAGCAGTACTTC. The V and J genes are TRBV5-8 and TRBJ2-7; possible D gene TRBD1, 5 bases. Looked up from germline, CDR1 is SGHTS and CDR2 is YDEGEE. V was cut by 0 bases and J by 3 bases, with 10 bases left in between. The CDR3 is 14 residues long.

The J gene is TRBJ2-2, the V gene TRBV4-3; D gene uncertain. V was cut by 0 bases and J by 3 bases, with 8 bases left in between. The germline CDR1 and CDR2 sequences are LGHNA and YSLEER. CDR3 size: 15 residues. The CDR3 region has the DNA TGCGCCAGCAGCCAAGACGAGGCAGACACCGGGGAGCTGTTTTTT. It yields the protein CASSQDEADTGELFF.

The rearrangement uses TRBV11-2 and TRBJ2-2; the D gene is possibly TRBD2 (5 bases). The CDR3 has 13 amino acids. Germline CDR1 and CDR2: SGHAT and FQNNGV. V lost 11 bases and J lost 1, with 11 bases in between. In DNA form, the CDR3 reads TGTGCCCCCCAGAGGGAGAACACCGGGGAGCTGTTTTTT. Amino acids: CAPQRENTGELFF.

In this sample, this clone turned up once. CDR3 sequence (DNA): TGTGCCAGCAGTTTAGCTATCACCGGGGAGCTGTTTTTT. This codes for CASSLAITGELFF. The rearrangement uses TRBV28 and TRBJ2-2; D uncertain. V lost 2 bases to trimming and J lost 4 bases, with 5 bases between them. Germline V gives CDR1 MDHEN, CDR2 SYDVKM. This CDR3 spans 13 amino acids.

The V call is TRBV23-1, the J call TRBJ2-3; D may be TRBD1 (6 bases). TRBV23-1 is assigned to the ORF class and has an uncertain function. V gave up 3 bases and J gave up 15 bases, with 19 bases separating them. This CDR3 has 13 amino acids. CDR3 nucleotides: TGCGCCAGCAGTCACATAAGACAGGTCGCACCCTATTTT. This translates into CASSHIRQVAPYF.

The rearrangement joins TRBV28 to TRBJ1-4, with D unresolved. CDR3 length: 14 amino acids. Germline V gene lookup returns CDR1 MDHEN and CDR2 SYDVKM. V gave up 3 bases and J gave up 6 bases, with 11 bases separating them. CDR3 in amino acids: CASSLGQTDEKLFF. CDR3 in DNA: TGTGCCAGCAGTTTGGGCCAGACCGATGAAAAACTGTTTTTT.